The 24 T cell receptor beta chains below come from one sample, sequenced in a study of Graves' ophthalmopathy and Graves' hyperthyroidism. Amplifying from RNA transcripts, the study obtained TCR beta CDR3 regions. Second-round multiplex PCR followed a first-round RT-PCR using HTBI primers. TCRdb reanalysed the multiplex PCR reads using MiXCR and keeps one entry per CDR3 protein. The table shows 300,000 to 400,000 distinct CDR3 sequences, with 17% occurring only once. The specimen was peripheral blood. The receptors here all came from an adult man with Graves' ophthalmopathy.

This clonotype was observed many times. The chain uses TRBV11-1 and TRBJ2-1; the match to TRBD2 covers 8 bases. The CDR3 totals 16 residues. In germline, CDR1 is SGHAT, CDR2 FQDESV (reference sequence). V was clipped by 5 bases and J by 5 bases; unmatched bases: 11. The CDR3 loop reads CASSLTGTSSHNEQFF. In DNA form, the CDR3 reads TGTGCCAGCAGCCTGACCGGGACTAGTAGTCACAATGAGCAGTTCTTC.

This clonotype was found many times. The rearrangement links TRBV6-1 to TRBJ1-1; D uncertain. V lost 2 bases to trimming and J lost 1 base, with 8 bases between them. CDR3 length equals 14 residues. Germline loops: CDR1 MNHNS, CDR2 SASEGT. CDR3 nucleotide sequence: TGTGCCAGCAGTGAAAGGGTGGGGAACACTGAAGCTTTCTTT. Translated, it gives CASSERVGNTEAFF.

Many counts were recorded for this clonotype. The chain uses TRBV12-3 or TRBV12-4 and TRBJ1-3, with 7 positions matching TRBD1. Trimming took 6 bases from V and 0 from J; bases not matched to a gene: 8. The CDR3 contains 16 residues. CDR3 sequence reads: CASSRRQGVSGNTIYF. Here the CDR3 DNA reads TGTGCCAGCAGCCGGAGACAGGGAGTCTCTGGAAACACCATATATTTT.

This clonotype showed up many times. The rearrangement joins TRBV20-1 to TRBJ2-7; D not resolved. This CDR3 contains 13 residues. Germline V lookup: CDR1 DFQATT, CDR2 SNEGSKA (reference sequence). V dropped 7 bases and J dropped 5 bases, with 18 bases sitting between them. The CDR3 sequence: CSVFRRAPNEQYF. The CDR3 DNA reads as TGCAGTGTTTTTAGACGGGCTCCGAACGAGCAGTACTTC.

This clonotype was observed many times. The chain carries TRBV19 and TRBJ1-1, with D tentatively TRBD1 (6 bases). The V gene's germline CDR1 is LNHDA and CDR2 SQIVND (reference sequence). Trimming cost V 3 bases and J 5 bases, with 13 bases left between them. CDR3 length equals 14 residues. The DNA for the CDR3 is TGTGCCAGTAGTATCCAAGAGGGGGGGACTGAAGCTTTCTTT. This codes for CASSIQEGGTEAFF.

The chain has TRBV6-1 and TRBJ2-5; a weak D match, TRBD2 (6 bases). Germline V lookup: CDR1 MNHNS, CDR2 SASEGT. With 1 base removed from V and 4 bases from J, the gap between germline ends came to 13 bases. The CDR3 length is 15 residues. The CDR3 DNA follows: TGTGCCAGCAGTGAAGGATCGGGGGTAGGAGAGACCCAGTACTTC. Protein: CASSEGSGVGETQYF.

This clonotype was observed at least ten times. The chain employs TRBV5-1 and TRBJ1-2; D is uncertain. V was clipped by 4 bases and J by 8 bases, with 21 bases between them. CDR1 SGHRS and CDR2 YFSETQ come from the germline V gene. The CDR3 is made up of 15 amino acids. In DNA form, the CDR3 reads TGCGCCAGCAGCCAGGAACCTCTCCAACTGGCGGGCTACACCTTC. Its protein is CASSQEPLQLAGYTF.

The chain employs TRBV27 and TRBJ1-1; D might be TRBD1 (6 bases). The CDR3 sequence is 16 residues long. The V gene's germline CDR1 is MNHEY and CDR2 SMNVEV (reference sequence). V lost 7 bases and J 1 base, leaving 19 bases between the germline ends. This CDR3 is CASNPEGETENTEAFF. CDR3 sequence (DNA): TGTGCCAGCAATCCCGAGGGGGAAACGGAGAACACTGAAGCTTTCTTT.

This clonotype was counted at least ten times. The chain combines TRBV5-1 with TRBJ1-5; D possibly corresponds to TRBD1 (5 bases). The CDR3 is 14 residues long. Germline V lookup: CDR1 SGHRS, CDR2 YFSETQ. The V end was cut by 4 bases, the J end by 8 bases, with 16 bases between. The CDR3 sequence is CASSTGSLGEPQHF. The CDR3, as DNA: TGCGCCAGCAGCACGGGCTCTCTGGGGGAGCCCCAGCATTTT.

This clonotype was observed at least ten times. The chain has TRBV7-2 and TRBJ1-1; 7 bases fit TRBD1. Germline trimming cut 6 bases from V and 0 bases from J; bases unmatched to any gene: 7. The CDR3 has 15 residues. In germline, CDR1 is SGHTA, CDR2 FQGNSA. In DNA, the CDR3 is TGTGCCAGCAGATACGCGACAGGGTTGAACACTGAAGCTTTCTTT. It codes for CASRYATGLNTEAFF.

In this sample, this clonotype turned up many times. The chain couples TRBV6-2 or TRBV6-3 to TRBJ1-1, with D perhaps matching TRBD1 (5 bases). Looked up from germline, CDR1 is MNHEY and CDR2 is SVGEGT. The ends were cut back, 6 bases at V and 7 bases at J, with 15 bases in the middle. The CDR3 is 13 amino acids. The CDR3 sequence is CASSPSWGVEAFF. Here the CDR3 DNA reads TGTGCCAGCAGCCCAAGTTGGGGCGTTGAAGCTTTCTTT.

This clonotype was counted at least ten times. The V gene is TRBV5-6, the J gene TRBJ1-1; no definite D call. This CDR3 is built from 15 residues. Trimming cost V 4 bases and J 0 bases, with 13 bases left between them. The germline V gene encodes CDR1 SGHDT and CDR2 YYEEEE. CDR3 sequence reads: CASSRVQTMNTEAFF. As DNA, the CDR3 is TGTGCCAGCAGCCGAGTACAGACGATGAACACTGAAGCTTTCTTT.

The chain combines TRBV10-3 with TRBJ1-3; unclear D gene. Germline V CDR1 and CDR2: ENHRY, SYGVKD. The CDR3 contains 12 residues. V lost 5 bases, J lost 14 bases, and 16 bases lay in between. The CDR3 is CAISTPPTLLYF. CDR3 bases: TGTGCCATCAGTACGCCACCGACTCTGCTATATTTT.

Comments on this clonotype: A much bigger clone sits one base away, suggesting this may be a read error. This chain connects TRBV6-1 to TRBJ2-7, with unresolved D. The germline gives CDR1 MNHNS, CDR2 SASEGT. This CDR3 contains 12 residues. V was pared by 10 bases and J by 6 bases, with 16 bases between. The CDR3 sequence is CAIFRRQREQYF. The CDR3 DNA reads TGTGCCATTTTTAGGCGACAACGCGAGCAGTACTTC.

This clonotype occurred many times. This chain uses TRBV9 with TRBJ2-5; TRBD2 matches at 9 bases. The CDR3 runs to 16 residues. CDR1 is SGDLS and CDR2 is YYNGEE in the germline V gene. V gave up 3 bases and J gave up 2 bases; unmatched junction bases: 8. The CDR3 spells CASSASLAGSQETQYF. The CDR3 nucleotides are TGTGCCAGCAGCGCATCTCTAGCGGGGTCTCAAGAGACCCAGTACTTC.

There are many counts of this clonotype. V is TRBV7-2 and J is TRBJ2-5; D gene uncertain. V was clipped by 5 bases and J by 6 bases, with 13 bases between them. In germline, CDR1 is SGHTA, CDR2 FQGNSA. The CDR3 has 13 residues. CDR3 sequence: CASSLGVTKTQYF. The DNA for the CDR3 is TGTGCCAGCAGCCTTGGGGTTACCAAGACCCAGTACTTC.

This clonotype has at least ten counts. The chain recombines TRBV15 with TRBJ2-3, with 15 nucleotides matching TRBD2. The germline V gene has CDR1 LNHNV and CDR2 YYDKDF (reference sequence). This CDR3 is built from 18 residues. Trimming removed 1 base from V and 5 bases from J; junction bases left unmatched: 7. The CDR3 DNA reads as TGTGCCACCAGCAGAGGTGGGACTAGCGGGAGGAGGATAGATACGCAGTATTTT. It is translated as CATSRGGTSGRRIDTQYF.

This chain connects TRBV10-1 to TRBJ1-1, with 9 bases that match TRBD1. Germline-derived CDR1 and CDR2 are WNHNN and SYGVQD (reference sequence). Trimming cost V 2 bases and J 4 bases; bases outside gene matches: 5. The CDR3 loop spans 15 amino acids. This CDR3 is CASSETGTGFTEAFF. In nucleotides, the CDR3 is TGCGCCAGCAGTGAGACCGGGACAGGGTTCACTGAAGCTTTCTTT.

This clonotype was detected a few times. One base away lies a much larger clone, so this may be a sequencing read error. The CDR3 end shows no conserved phenylalanine or tryptophan, and so a read error is likely. J is TRBJ1-1 and V is TRBV24-1; no firm D call. The V gene lost 5 bases and the J gene lost 4 bases, with 10 bases spanning the gap. This CDR3 has 13 amino acids. Germline CDR1 reads KGHDR; CDR2 reads SFDVKD. This CDR3 reads CATSVAGSTEAFL. In DNA, the CDR3 is TGTGCCACCAGTGTTGCGGGAAGCACTGAAGCTTTCCTT.

This clonotype was observed at least ten times. The chain combines TRBV9 with TRBJ2-5; 9 bases agree with TRBD2. CDR1 is SGDLS, CDR2 YYNGEE, per germline. Germline trimming cut 4 bases from V and 4 bases from J; bases unmatched to any gene: 5. There are 14 residues in the CDR3. CDR3 DNA: TGTGCCAGCAGCATCGGACTAGCGCGAGAGACCCAGTACTTC. Translating gives CASSIGLARETQYF.

The table lists this clonotype with a few counts. The V gene is TRBV6-5, the J gene TRBJ2-5; 8 bases map to TRBD1. Germline CDR1 MNHEY, CDR2 SVGAGI. The V gene end was trimmed by 2 bases and the J gene end by 5 bases; junction bases not matched to a gene: 7. The CDR3 is 15 residues long. The CDR3 is CASSYDAGGWETQYF. DNA for the CDR3: TGTGCCAGCAGTTACGACGCAGGGGGCTGGGAGACCCAGTACTTC.

Ten or more counts support this clonotype. This sequence joins TRBV28 and TRBJ1-2, with unresolved D. The germline V gene encodes CDR1 MDHEN and CDR2 SYDVKM. With 5 bases removed from V and 2 bases from J, the gap between germline ends came to 12 bases. This CDR3 contains 14 residues. The DNA of the CDR3 is TGTGCCAGCAGTAACCTCGTCATGAACTATGGCTACACCTTC. Residues: CASSNLVMNYGYTF.

This clonotype was seen repeatedly, ten times or more. The chain links TRBV12-3 or TRBV12-4 to TRBJ2-7, with 7 bases identical to TRBD1. CDR3 length: 13 residues. Unmatched junction bases numbered 4, after V lost 5 bases and J lost 3 bases. CDR3 in DNA: TGTGCCAGCAGTACGGGACAGCTCTACGAGCAGTACTTC. As protein: CASSTGQLYEQYF.

This clonotype was recorded many times. The genes are TRBV4-1 and TRBJ2-2, with TRBD1 identical over 9 bases. The V gene's germline CDR1 is MGHRA and CDR2 YSYEKL. V lost 4 bases, J lost 6 bases, and 6 bases stayed unmatched. CDR3 size: 15 residues. The CDR3 sequence is CASSLRTGDPGELFF. The CDR3 region has the DNA TGCGCCAGCAGCCTAAGGACAGGGGACCCCGGGGAGCTGTTTTTT.